This T cell receptor (beta chain) appears in the sequencing data of a study of blood T cell repertoires in COVID-19. Background on the study: Some COVID-19 samples were acute and others convalescent; all came from the United States, Italy and Spain. From T cells, B-cell-depleted T cells, or PBMCs came the material, which was cDNA or gDNA.

Study processing details: Nucleated cell number was recorded as an estimate derived from reference gene primer amplification. Sequencing was performed with immunoSEQ multiplex PCR; in TCRdb, only in-frame clones are kept and a portion is missing. V and J calls and clone size follow that table, whereas D and trimming were derived from the DNA. The sample lists about 110,000 clones, roughly four fifths occurring once. The germline gives CDR1 LNHNV, CDR2 YYDKDF (reference sequence). The CDR3 length is 14 residues. The V end was cut by 0 bases, the J end by 1 base, with 6 bases between. This clone was seen a single time. The same CDR3 arises from other DNA sequences in this sample as well.

The receptor's source is an older woman with acute or convalescent COVID-19. The chain couples TRBV15 to TRBJ1-1; D is unresolved. The sample was peripheral blood. The CDR3 bases are TGTGCCACCAGCAGAGAGTGGCAGAACACTGAAGCTTTCTTT. It is translated as CATSREWQNTEAFF.